A single T cell receptor (beta chain) is shown here with its context. Antigen unknown. This table comes from immunoSEQ multiplex PCR, and its TCRdb copy is limited to in-frame clones, with some not included. The profile covers around 140,000 clones, with about 88% appearing a single time and around 1.3% taken by the ten largest. This CDR3 is built from 14 residues. Unmatched junction bases numbered 6, after V lost 7 bases and J lost 3 bases. Germline lookup yields CDR1 SQVTM and CDR2 ANQGSEA. The donors formed part of the approximately 120-subject validation cohort, distinct from the roughly 700-subject first cohort. The data stem from a study of cytomegalovirus exposure and HLA in healthy donors. General study points: The TCR clusters that emerged in the first cohort tended, a later analysis found, to co-occur in the approximately 120 validation repertoires. Investigators reported approximately 170 TCR beta chains as tied to cytomegalovirus. Rare TCR sequences dominated, though some public TCRs recurred in many donors.

The gene calls are TRBV29-1 and TRBJ2-6, with TRBD1 matching over 7 bases. The sequence was collected from a woman aged 18-29 years in good health and CMV-seronegative. The sequencing sample was made of PBMCs. Written as DNA, the CDR3 is TGCAGCGCCCGACAGGGAAATGGGGCCAACGTCCTGACTTTC. Translated: CSARQGNGANVLTF.